A single sample gave rise to the 17 T cell receptor beta chains below, sequenced in a study of graft-versus-host responses after intestinal transplantation. The method was immunoSEQ multiplex PCR; TCRdb's version includes in-frame clones alone and lacks a portion of them. The data contain 100,000 or so clones, 93% of them singletons. No antigen is known for these receptors. The material sequenced was unstimulated CD8+ T cells sorted from spleen or lymph node cells, taken before intestinal transplant. The source of these receptors is a human donor who received an intestinal transplant.

The rearrangement uses TRBV7-2 and TRBJ1-3; TRBD1 might be the D (5 bases). V was trimmed by 1 base and J by 2 bases, leaving 9 bases between them. Germline V gene data show CDR1 as SGHTA and CDR2 as FQGNSA. The CDR3 consists of 15 residues. The CDR3 region has the DNA TGTGCCAGCAGCTTAGTCCAGGGTGCTGGAAACACCATATATTTT. Protein sequence: CASSLVQGAGNTIYF.

V gene TRBV15 combines with J gene TRBJ2-1; perhaps TRBD1 as D (5 bases). Germline CDR1 LNHNV, CDR2 YYDKDF (reference sequence). Trimming cost V 0 bases and J 5 bases, with 14 bases left between them. This CDR3 is built from 16 residues. The CDR3 region is CATSRDGREGDNEQFF. The CDR3 region has the DNA TGTGCCACCAGCAGAGATGGCAGGGAAGGGGACAATGAGCAGTTCTTC.

V is TRBV30 and J is TRBJ2-3; 8 bases line up with TRBD2. The CDR3 sequence is 13 residues long. V was pared by 0 bases and J by 4 bases, with 0 bases of the junction left unmatched. Germline values: CDR1 GTSNPN, CDR2 SVGIG (reference sequence). CDR3 amino acids: CAWSVLAADTQYF. The CDR3 nucleotides are TGTGCCTGGAGTGTACTAGCGGCAGATACGCAGTATTTT.

The V call is TRBV19, the J call TRBJ2-2; no reliable D call. The germline V and J ends were trimmed by 3 bases and 1 base, with 6 bases remaining between them. The germline V gene encodes CDR1 LNHDA and CDR2 SQIVND (reference sequence). This CDR3 contains 14 residues. The CDR3 DNA reads as TGTGCCAGTAGTATTCTCGGGAACACCGGGGAGCTGTTTTTT. The encoded protein is CASSILGNTGELFF.

This chain joins TRBV7-8 and TRBJ2-1; maybe TRBD1 (6 bases). The CDR3 contains 12 residues. Germline values: CDR1 SGHVS, CDR2 FQNEAQ. V lost 10 bases and J lost 2, with 9 bases in between. The CDR3 protein is CATTGTYNEQFF. The CDR3 region has the DNA TGTGCCACCACAGGGACCTACAATGAGCAGTTCTTC.

This clone was observed once. CDR3 loop: CASSPGLAGLDEQYF. The CDR3 DNA is TGTGCCAGCAGCCCGGGACTAGCGGGGTTGGACGAGCAGTACTTC. The chain has TRBV11-2 and TRBJ2-7, with 13 bases aligning to TRBD2. The length of the CDR3 is 15 residues. V lost 5 bases to trimming and J lost 5 bases; unmatched junction nucleotides: 6. CDR1 is SGHAT and CDR2 is FQNNGV in the germline V gene.

The chain carries TRBV4-3 and TRBJ2-1; the D gene is possibly TRBD1 (6 bases). This CDR3 spans 13 amino acids. The germline V gene has CDR1 LGHNA and CDR2 YSLEER. The V and J ends lost 1 base and 8 bases respectively, with 9 bases between them. This CDR3 reads CASSQGAGDEQFF. The CDR3 nucleotides read TGCGCCAGCAGCCAAGGGGCAGGGGATGAGCAGTTCTTC.

The chain employs TRBV9 and TRBJ2-6, with 9 bases lining up with TRBD2. The CDR3 covers 18 residues. CDR1 and CDR2 (germline): SGDLS, YYNGEE. V was clipped by 3 bases and J by 0 bases; unmatched bases: 7. CDR3 protein: CASSGSGGRSSGANVLTF. DNA for the CDR3: TGTGCCAGCAGCGGTAGCGGGGGCCGGAGCTCTGGGGCCAACGTCCTGACTTTC.

This chain links TRBV20-1 with TRBJ2-3; D may be TRBD2 (6 bases). This CDR3 region has 11 residues. Germline loops: CDR1 DFQATT, CDR2 SNEGSKA (reference sequence). Trimming took off 6 bases at V and 7 bases at J, with 11 bases between the two ends. CDR3 nucleotides: TGCAGTGCCCGGGGGTTGAATACGCAGTATTTT. This codes for CSARGLNTQYF.

The V call is TRBV4-3, the J call TRBJ2-5; 10 bases map to TRBD1. Trimming took 4 bases from V and 1 from J; bases not matched to a gene: 3. Germline CDR1 is LGHNA and CDR2 is YSLEER. This CDR3 region has 15 residues. The CDR3 sequence is CASSRDRGFQETQYF. The CDR3 bases are TGCGCCAGCAGCCGGGACAGGGGCTTCCAAGAGACCCAGTACTTC.

The V gene is TRBV2, the J gene TRBJ1-1, with D tentatively TRBD1 (5 bases). The V gene's germline CDR1 is SNHLY and CDR2 FYNNEI. This CDR3 has 15 amino acids. V was trimmed by 0 bases and J by 1 base, leaving 9 bases between them. CDR3 sequence reads: CASSEARGGNTEAFF. Written as DNA, the CDR3 is TGTGCCAGCAGTGAAGCGCGCGGGGGGAACACTGAAGCTTTCTTT.

The V gene is TRBV7-6, the J gene TRBJ1-5; no clear D gene. Trimming took 1 base from V and 4 from J, leaving 5 bases between them. The CDR3 runs to 13 residues. Germline V gene sequence: CDR1 SGHVS, CDR2 FNYEAQ. CDR3 region: CASSLDGNQPQHF. The CDR3 DNA follows: TGTGCCAGCAGCTTAGACGGGAATCAGCCCCAGCATTTT.

The chain links TRBV4-2 to TRBJ2-3, with a weak D call TRBD1 (6 bases). In germline, CDR1 is LGHNA, CDR2 YNFKEQ. Trimming shortened V by 0 bases and J by 6 bases, and 13 bases separated the two germline ends. The CDR3 is 15 amino acids. The CDR3 spells CASSQEYGQPDTQYF. CDR3 in DNA: TGTGCCAGCAGCCAAGAGTACGGACAGCCGGATACGCAGTATTTT.

The rearrangement links TRBV4-1 to TRBJ2-1, with 10 positions matching TRBD2. This CDR3 has 15 residues. V trimming: 3 bases; J trimming: 3 bases; junction bases outside the gene matches: 2. Per germline, CDR1 MGHRA and CDR2 YSYEKL. The CDR3 bases are TGCGCCAGCAGCCATGCTAGCGGGGGCTACAATGAGCAGTTCTTC. Translation: CASSHASGGYNEQFF.

This chain connects TRBV4-3 to TRBJ2-1; the match to TRBD1 covers 9 bases. J lost 5 bases, V lost 4 bases, and 3 bases had no gene match. This CDR3 contains 14 residues. Germline V gene sequence: CDR1 LGHNA, CDR2 YSLEER. CDR3 sequence reads: CASSPGQGNNEQFF. CDR3 sequence (DNA): TGCGCCAGCAGCCCGGGACAGGGAAACAATGAGCAGTTCTTC.

This chain links TRBV5-1 with TRBJ1-1, with 7 bases identical to TRBD1. In germline, CDR1 is SGHRS, CDR2 YFSETQ. The CDR3 sequence is 15 residues long. J lost 1 base, V lost 0 bases, and 3 bases had no gene match. The DNA for the CDR3 is TGCGCCAGCAGCTTGGTTGGGACAGAGAACACTGAAGCTTTCTTT. It yields the protein CASSLVGTENTEAFF.

The rearrangement joins TRBV13 to TRBJ2-3; D is unresolved. CDR3 size: 13 residues. Between the trimmed V and J ends, which lost 6 bases and 0 bases, there was a span of 7 bases. From germline, CDR1 is PRHDT and CDR2 FYEKMQ (reference sequence). The CDR3 bases are TGTGCCAGCAGAGAGTCCAGCACAGATACGCAGTATTTT. Protein product: CASRESSTDTQYF.